Below, 5 T cell receptor beta chains from the same sample are listed, as sequenced in a study of T cell repertoires in cytomegalovirus infection. Antigens for these TCRs are unknown. TCRdb ran MiXCR on the reads and lists one entry per CDR3 protein. The data contain roughly 350,000 distinct CDR3 sequences, roughly a third of them singletons. The sequencing here drew on cultured PBMCs, taken from culture after CMV antigen stimulation. These receptors were collected from a human donor in good health (CMV status not recorded). Some clones in this sample may be carry-over from other donors' samples.

The chain couples TRBV11-3 to TRBJ2-5; D may correspond to TRBD1 or TRBD2 (5 bases each). The CDR3 is 17 amino acids. Deletions cut 5 bases from V and 4 bases from J, with 23 bases between. Germline V gene data show CDR1 as SGHNT and CDR2 as YENEEA. The CDR3 nucleotides are TGTGCCAGCAGCCCCCGAGGACTCATTCAGGGTCCAGAGACCCAGTACTTC. Encoded protein: CASSPRGLIQGPETQYF.

This chain uses TRBV29-1 with TRBJ1-2, with D possibly TRBD1 on 5 matching bases. This CDR3 region has 12 residues. The ends were cut back, 7 bases at V and 0 bases at J, with 9 bases in the middle. The germline gives CDR1 SQVTM, CDR2 ANQGSEA. CDR3 in amino acids: CSGLGPNYGYTF. As DNA, the CDR3 is TGCAGCGGTTTGGGACCTAACTATGGCTACACCTTC.

The rearrangement joins TRBV15 to TRBJ2-5; D is undetermined. Germline CDR1 LNHNV, CDR2 YYDKDF (reference sequence). This CDR3 contains 15 residues. V was cut by 4 bases and J by 5 bases, with 17 bases left in between. The CDR3 is CATSTPHEYKETQYF. The DNA for the CDR3 is TGTGCCACCAGCACACCCCATGAGTACAAGGAGACCCAGTACTTC.

The chain carries TRBV7-2 and TRBJ1-5; 8 bases are shared with TRBD1. Trimming removed 5 bases from V and 6 bases from J; junction bases left unmatched: 6. The length of the CDR3 is 14 residues. Germline CDR1 is SGHTA and CDR2 is FQGNSA. The CDR3 loop reads CASSPTGGPQPQHF. CDR3 DNA: TGTGCCAGCAGCCCAACAGGGGGGCCTCAGCCCCAGCATTTT.

The chain uses TRBV7-8 and TRBJ2-5, with TRBD2 identical over 7 bases. V gave up 5 bases and J gave up 5 bases; unmatched junction bases: 8. Germline V gene lookup returns CDR1 SGHVS and CDR2 FQNEAQ. The CDR3 extends over 14 amino acids. As DNA, the CDR3 is TGTGCCAGCAGCCTACGACTAGCTTGGGAGACCCAGTACTTC. Translated: CASSLRLAWETQYF.